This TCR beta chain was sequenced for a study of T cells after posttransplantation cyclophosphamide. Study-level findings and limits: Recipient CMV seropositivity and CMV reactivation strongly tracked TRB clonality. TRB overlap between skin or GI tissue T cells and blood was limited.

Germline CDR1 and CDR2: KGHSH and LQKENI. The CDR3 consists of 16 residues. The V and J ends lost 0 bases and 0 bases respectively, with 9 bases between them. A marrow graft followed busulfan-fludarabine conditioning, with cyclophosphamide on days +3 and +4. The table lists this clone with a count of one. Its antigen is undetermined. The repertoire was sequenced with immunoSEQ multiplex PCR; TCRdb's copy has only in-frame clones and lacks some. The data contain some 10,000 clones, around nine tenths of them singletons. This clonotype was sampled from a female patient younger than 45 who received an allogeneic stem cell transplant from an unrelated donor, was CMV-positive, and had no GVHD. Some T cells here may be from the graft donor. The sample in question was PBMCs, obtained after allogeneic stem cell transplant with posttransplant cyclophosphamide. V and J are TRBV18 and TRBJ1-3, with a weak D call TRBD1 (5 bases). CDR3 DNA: TGTGCCAGCTCACCACCGGGGCACGTCTCTGGAAACACCATATATTTT. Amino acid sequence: CASSPPGHVSGNTIYF.